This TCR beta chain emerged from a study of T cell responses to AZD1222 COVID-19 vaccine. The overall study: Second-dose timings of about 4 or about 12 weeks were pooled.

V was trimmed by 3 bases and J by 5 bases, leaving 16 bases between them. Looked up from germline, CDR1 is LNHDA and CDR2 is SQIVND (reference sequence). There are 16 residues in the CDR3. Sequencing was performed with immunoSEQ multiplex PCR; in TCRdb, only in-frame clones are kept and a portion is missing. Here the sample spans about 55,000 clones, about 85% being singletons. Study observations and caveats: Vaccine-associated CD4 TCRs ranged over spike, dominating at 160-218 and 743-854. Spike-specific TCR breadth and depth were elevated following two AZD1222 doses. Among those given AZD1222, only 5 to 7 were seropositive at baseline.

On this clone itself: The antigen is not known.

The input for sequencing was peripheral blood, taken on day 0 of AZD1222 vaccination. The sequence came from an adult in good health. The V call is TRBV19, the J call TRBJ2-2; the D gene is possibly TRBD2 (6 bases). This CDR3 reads CASSMSRRRATGELFF. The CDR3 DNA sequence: TGTGCCAGTAGTATGAGTCGGAGGAGGGCGACCGGGGAGCTGTTTTTT.